The subject of this entry is one T cell receptor (beta chain). Data came from immunoSEQ multiplex PCR; TCRdb stores just in-frame clones and leaves some out. The table shows about 150,000 clones, with around 89% occurring only once. The sample belongs to a study of blood T cell repertoires in COVID-19. The V end lost 6 bases, the J end lost 9 bases, and 12 bases lay between the germline ends. Germline values: CDR1 SQVTM, CDR2 ANQGSEA. The CDR3 contains 11 residues. The TCR sequence derives from a man between 18 and 35 years old with COVID-19, enrolled during active disease. Sequences were obtained from peripheral blood. The chain employs TRBV29-1 and TRBJ2-1; D might be TRBD1 (6 bases). CDR3 loop: CSVRNRVEQFF. Written as DNA, the CDR3 is TGCAGCGTCCGTAACAGGGTTGAGCAGTTCTTC.